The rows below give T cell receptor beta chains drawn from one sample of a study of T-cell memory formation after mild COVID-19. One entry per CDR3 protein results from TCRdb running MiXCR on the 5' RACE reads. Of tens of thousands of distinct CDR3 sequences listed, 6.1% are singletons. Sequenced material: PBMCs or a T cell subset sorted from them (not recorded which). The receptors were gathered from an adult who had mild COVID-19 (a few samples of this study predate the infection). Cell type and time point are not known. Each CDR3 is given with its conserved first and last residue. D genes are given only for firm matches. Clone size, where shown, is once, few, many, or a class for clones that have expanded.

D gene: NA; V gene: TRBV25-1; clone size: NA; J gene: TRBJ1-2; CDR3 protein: CASSDRVAGGYGYTF; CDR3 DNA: TGTGCCAGCAGTGATCGGGTGGCAGGAGGCTATGGCTACACCTTC
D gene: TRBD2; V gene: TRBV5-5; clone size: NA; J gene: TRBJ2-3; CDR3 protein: CASSLGTSGFDTQYF; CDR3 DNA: TGTGCCAGCAGTCTCGGGACTAGCGGATTTGATACGCAGTATTTT
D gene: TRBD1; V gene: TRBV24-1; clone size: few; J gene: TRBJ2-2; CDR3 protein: CATSDRTGRRNAGELFF; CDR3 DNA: TGTGCCACCAGTGACAGGACAGGTCGGCGGAACGCCGGGGAGCTGTTTTTT
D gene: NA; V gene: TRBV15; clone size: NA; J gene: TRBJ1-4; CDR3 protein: CATSRDRTGSEKLFF; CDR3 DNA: TGTGCCACCAGCAGAGACAGAACGGGTTCGGAAAAACTGTTTTTT
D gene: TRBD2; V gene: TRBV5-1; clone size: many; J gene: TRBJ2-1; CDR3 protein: CASSMGGFNEQFF; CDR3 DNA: TGCGCCAGCAGCATGGGGGGGTTCAATGAGCAGTTCTTC
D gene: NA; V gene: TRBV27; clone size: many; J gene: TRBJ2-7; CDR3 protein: CASSSQGSGGEQYF; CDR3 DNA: TGTGCCAGCAGTTCCCAGGGGTCAGGAGGCGAGCAGTACTTC
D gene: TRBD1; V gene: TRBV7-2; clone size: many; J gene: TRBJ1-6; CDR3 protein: CASSASTGGRSPLHF; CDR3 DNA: TGTGCCAGCAGCGCTTCGACAGGGGGGAGGTCACCCCTCCACTTT
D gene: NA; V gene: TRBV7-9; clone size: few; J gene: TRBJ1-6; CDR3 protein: CASSFRGVLDSPLHF; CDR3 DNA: TGTGCCAGCAGCTTCAGAGGCGTCTTGGATTCACCCCTCCACTTT
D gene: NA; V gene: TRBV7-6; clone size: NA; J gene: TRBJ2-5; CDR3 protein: CASSQEQGGMETQYF; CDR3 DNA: TGTGCCAGCAGCCAGGAACAGGGGGGGATGGAGACCCAGTACTTC
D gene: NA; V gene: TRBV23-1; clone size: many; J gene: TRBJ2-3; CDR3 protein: CASSLGPTGTDTQYF; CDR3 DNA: TGCGCCAGCAGTCTTGGGCCAACCGGCACAGATACGCAGTATTTT
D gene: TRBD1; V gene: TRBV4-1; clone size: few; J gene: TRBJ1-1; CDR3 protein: CASSQGLARGLNTEAFF; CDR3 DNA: TGCGCCAGCAGCCAAGGTTTGGCCAGGGGGTTAAACACTGAAGCTTTCTTT
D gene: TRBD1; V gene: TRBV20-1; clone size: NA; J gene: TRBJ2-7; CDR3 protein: CSARGQGLGEQYF; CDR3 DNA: TGCAGTGCCCGGGGACAGGGGCTGGGTGAGCAGTACTTC
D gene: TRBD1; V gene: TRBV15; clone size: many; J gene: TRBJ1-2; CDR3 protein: CATSRDRTGILYGYTF; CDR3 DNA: TGTGCCACCAGCAGAGATCGGACAGGAATACTCTATGGCTACACCTTC
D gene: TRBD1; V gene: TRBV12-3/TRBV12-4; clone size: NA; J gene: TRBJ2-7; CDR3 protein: CASSLRGRRDEQYF; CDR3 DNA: TGTGCCAGCAGTTTAAGGGGGCGGCGGGACGAGCAGTACTTC
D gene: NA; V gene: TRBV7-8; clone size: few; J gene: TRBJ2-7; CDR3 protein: CASSLAGTQSYEQYF; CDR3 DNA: TGTGCCAGCAGTTTAGCCGGGACGCAGTCCTACGAGCAGTACTTC
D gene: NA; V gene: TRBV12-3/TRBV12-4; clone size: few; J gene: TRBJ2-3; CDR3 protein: CASIFSRVDTQYF; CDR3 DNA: TGTGCCAGCATATTTTCGAGGGTAGATACGCAGTATTTT
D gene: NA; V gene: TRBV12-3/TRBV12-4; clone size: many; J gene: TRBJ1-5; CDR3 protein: CASSFQDSWGNQPQHF; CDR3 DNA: TGTGCCAGCAGTTTCCAGGACTCCTGGGGGAATCAGCCCCAGCATTTT
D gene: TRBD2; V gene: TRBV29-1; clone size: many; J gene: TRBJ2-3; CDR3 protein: CSGTGTSGNPDTQYF; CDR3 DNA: TGCAGCGGAACCGGGACTAGCGGGAATCCAGATACGCAGTATTTT
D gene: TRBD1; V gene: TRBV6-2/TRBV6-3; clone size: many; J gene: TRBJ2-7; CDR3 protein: CASSSAGQGVGEQYF; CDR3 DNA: TGTGCCAGCTCTTCCGCCGGACAGGGGGTAGGCGAGCAGTACTTC
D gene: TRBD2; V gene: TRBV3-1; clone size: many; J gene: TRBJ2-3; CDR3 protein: CASSQDQPSGGADTQYF; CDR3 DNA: TGTGCCAGCAGCCAAGATCAGCCTAGCGGGGGGGCAGATACGCAGTATTTT
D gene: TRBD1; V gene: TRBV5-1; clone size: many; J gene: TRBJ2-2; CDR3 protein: CASSPTGDDGELFF; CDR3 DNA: TGCGCCAGCAGCCCGACAGGGGATGACGGGGAGCTGTTTTTT
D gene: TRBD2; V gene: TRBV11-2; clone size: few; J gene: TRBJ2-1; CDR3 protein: CASSSLAGKGNEQFF; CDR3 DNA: TGTGCCAGCAGCTCCCTAGCGGGAAAGGGCAATGAGCAGTTCTTC
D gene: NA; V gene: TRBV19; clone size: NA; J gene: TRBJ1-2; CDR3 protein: CASSGQTLNNYGYTF; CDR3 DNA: TGTGCCAGTAGTGGACAGACGCTTAACAACTATGGCTACACCTTC
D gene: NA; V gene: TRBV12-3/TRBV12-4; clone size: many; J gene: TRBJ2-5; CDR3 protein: CASSLWQQETQYF; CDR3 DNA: TGTGCCAGCAGTTTATGGCAGCAAGAGACCCAGTACTTC
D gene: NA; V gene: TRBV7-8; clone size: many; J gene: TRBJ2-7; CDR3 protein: CASSLEPLRSYEQYF; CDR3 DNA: TGTGCCAGCAGCTTAGAACCGCTCAGGTCCTACGAGCAGTACTTC
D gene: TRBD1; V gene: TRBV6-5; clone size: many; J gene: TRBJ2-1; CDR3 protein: CASSLGQPYYNEQFF; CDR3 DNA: TGTGCCAGCAGTTTGGGACAGCCATACTACAATGAGCAGTTCTTC
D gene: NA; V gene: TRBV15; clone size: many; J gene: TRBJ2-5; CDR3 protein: CATSRHGGEQETQYF; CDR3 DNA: TGTGCCACCAGCAGACATGGTGGCGAACAAGAGACCCAGTACTTC
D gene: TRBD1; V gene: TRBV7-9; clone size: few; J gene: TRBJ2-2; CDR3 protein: CASSSPRDRDRGELFF; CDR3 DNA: TGTGCCAGCAGCTCCCCCCGGGACAGGGACCGCGGGGAGCTGTTTTTT
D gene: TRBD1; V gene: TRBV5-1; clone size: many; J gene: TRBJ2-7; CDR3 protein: CASSPGTGGYEQYF; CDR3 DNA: TGCGCCAGCAGCCCCGGGACAGGGGGCTACGAGCAGTACTTC